These 13 T cell receptor beta chains share one sample of origin, sequenced in a study of regulatory T cells in long-lasting Graves disease. The time point denotes: newly diagnosed GD, antithyroid drugs for less than 3 months. Construction of the TCR library relied on RNA isolated from PBMCs. Construction of TCR beta libraries relied on iRepertoire HTBI primers and on Arm-PCR targeting CDR3 regions. TCRdb processed the multiplex PCR reads anew with MiXCR; each CDR3 protein has one entry. Among some 500,000 distinct CDR3 sequences listed, roughly 14% were seen once. This sample also appeared in a second study, on T cells in Graves' hyperthyroidism and ophthalmopathy.

The specimen was peripheral blood mononuclear cells (PBMCs), collected at new diagnosis, from a patient treated with antithyroid drugs. The receptors derive from a man younger than 40 with Graves disease.

J is TRBJ1-1 and V is TRBV30; no definite D call. CDR3 length: 12 amino acids. Germline V gene data show CDR1 as GTSNPN and CDR2 as SVGIG (reference sequence). The CDR3 DNA is TGTGCGGGGAGCTCTACACAAATTGAAGCTTTCTTT. Translated: CAGSSTQIEAFF.

This clonotype occurred many times. The genes are TRBV6-1 and TRBJ1-1; D is uncertain. CDR3 length: 13 residues. The V end was cut by 5 bases, the J end by 1 base, with 8 bases between. Looked up from germline, CDR1 is MNHNS and CDR2 is SASEGT. Written as DNA, the CDR3 is TGTGCCAGCAGTCGTCTCCCGAACACTGAAGCTTTCTTT. Its translation: CASSRLPNTEAFF.

This clonotype came up many times. V is TRBV15 and J is TRBJ2-7; D is uncertain. Trimming took off 4 bases at V and 7 bases at J, with 8 bases between the two ends. The CDR3 covers 11 residues. In germline, CDR1 is LNHNV, CDR2 YYDKDF (reference sequence). The CDR3 DNA reads as TGTGCCACCAGCACCCTTCTGGAGCAGTACTTC. Translated, it gives CATSTLLEQYF.

This clonotype was found many times. The chain carries TRBV2 and TRBJ1-3, with D hard to call. Trimming took off 3 bases at V and 2 bases at J, with 11 bases between the two ends. CDR3 length equals 15 residues. CDR1 is SNHLY, CDR2 FYNNEI, per germline. The CDR3 loop is CASSDLGRTGNTIYF. CDR3 in DNA: TGTGCCAGCAGTGACCTGGGGAGGACTGGAAACACCATATATTTT.

Regarding this clonotype: A junction end diverges from the germline sequence, so it may reflect a read error. The rearrangement links TRBV7-2 to TRBJ2-6; the D call may be TRBD1 or TRBD2 (5 bases each). Per the germline V gene, CDR1 is SGHTA and CDR2 is FQGNSA. This CDR3 spans 17 amino acids. CDR3 bases: TGTGTCAGCAGCCGAGGGGCAGCTTCCTCTGGGGCCAACGTCCTGACTTTC. Encoded protein: CVSSRGAASSGANVLTF.

Concerning this clonotype: One base away lies a much larger clone, so this may be a sequencing read error. The conserved closing phenylalanine or tryptophan is absent in this CDR3, likely reflecting a read error. The J gene is TRBJ1-5, the V gene TRBV15; D remains ambiguous. The CDR3 is 17 residues long. Germline CDR1 reads LNHNV; CDR2 reads YYDKDF (reference sequence). V was pared by 0 bases and J by 0 bases, with 12 bases between. The CDR3 coding sequence is TGTGCCACCAGCAGAGATCTGGGAACACCTAGCAATCAGCCCCAGCATCTT. Amino acids: CATSRDLGTPSNQPQHL.

The V and J genes are TRBV7-2 and TRBJ2-3; the D gene could be TRBD1 or TRBD2 (5 bases each). This CDR3 spans 21 amino acids. The germline gives CDR1 SGHTA, CDR2 FQGNSA. Trimming removed 7 bases at V and 2 bases at J, with 34 bases between. The CDR3 protein is CASTLRPRQTHGGLVTDTQYF. For the CDR3, the DNA is TGTGCCAGCACCCTAAGACCCCGACAGACTCACGGAGGACTCGTCACAGATACGCAGTATTTT.

This clonotype appeared many times. V and J are TRBV30 and TRBJ1-5; the D gene is possibly TRBD1 (6 bases). The germline gives CDR1 GTSNPN, CDR2 SVGIG (reference sequence). This CDR3 is built from 14 residues. V shed 0 bases and J shed 9 bases, with 15 bases lying between them. The chain's CDR3 is CAWSVQGGIRPQHF. The CDR3 DNA reads TGTGCCTGGAGTGTACAGGGTGGAATTCGGCCCCAGCATTTT.

This clonotype has just one count. A read error is likely here: a far larger clone is one base away. The rearrangement links TRBV7-9 to TRBJ2-7, with a possible D match to TRBD1 (5 bases). V gave up 6 bases and J gave up 3 bases, with 15 bases separating them. In germline, CDR1 is SEHNR, CDR2 FQNEAQ (reference sequence). CDR3 length equals 14 residues. Written as DNA, the CDR3 is TGTGCCAGCAGTTTGAACAAGGGGCTCTACGAGCAGTACTTC. Translated: CASSLNKGLYEQYF.

This clonotype has at least ten counts. This chain uses TRBV6-1 with TRBJ2-7; D perhaps matches TRBD2 (6 bases). The CDR3 runs to 15 residues. CDR1 is MNHNS, CDR2 SASEGT, per germline. Between the trimmed V and J ends, which lost 5 bases and 1 base, there was a span of 15 bases. The CDR3 reads CASSISGIRSYEQYF. CDR3 nucleotides: TGTGCCAGCAGTATTAGCGGAATCAGATCCTACGAGCAGTACTTC.

The chain is built from TRBV27 and TRBJ1-4; TRBD1 is a possible D gene (5 bases). The germline V and J ends were trimmed by 3 bases and 12 bases, with 23 bases remaining between them. The length of the CDR3 is 16 residues. Germline lookup yields CDR1 MNHEY and CDR2 SMNVEV (reference sequence). DNA of the CDR3: TGTGCCAGCAGTTTGAGCCGCGGGGGATACACTGGGGAACTGTTTTTT. This sequence encodes CASSLSRGGYTGELFF.

V usage is TRBV2 and J usage is TRBJ2-5; no definite D call. Germline values: CDR1 SNHLY, CDR2 FYNNEI. Trimming cost V 2 bases and J 0 bases, with 13 bases left between them. The CDR3 length is 16 residues. CDR3 bases: TGTGCCAGCAGTGAACGGAGACCCTCGTACCAAGAGACCCAGTACTTC. Amino acids: CASSERRPSYQETQYF.

This clonotype was seen ten or more times. The V and J genes are TRBV6-1 and TRBJ2-2; D gene uncertain. V shed 7 bases and J shed 7 bases, with 22 bases lying between them. The CDR3 runs 16 residues. CDR1 and CDR2 from the germline V gene are MNHNS and SASEGT. CDR3 in amino acids: CASTSPFSPESGELFF. DNA for the CDR3: TGTGCCAGCACTTCCCCCTTCTCTCCAGAGAGCGGGGAGCTGTTTTTT.